The 19 T cell receptor beta chains listed next were all sequenced from one sample in a study of cytomegalovirus exposure and HLA in healthy donors. Primers for the PCR totalled 60 Vbeta and 13 Jbeta. Generated by immunoSEQ multiplex PCR, the TCRdb table keeps only in-frame clones and is missing some. Of roughly 90,000 clones listed, approximately 80% were seen once; the top ten hold more than 3%. The sequenced sample was PBMCs. These receptors originate from a man aged 25 to 40 in good health and CMV-seropositive.

The chain recombines TRBV5-1 with TRBJ2-7, with 9 nucleotides matching TRBD1. The CDR3 totals 14 residues. Trimming removed 4 bases from V and 3 bases from J; junction bases left unmatched: 5. In germline, CDR1 is SGHRS, CDR2 YFSETQ. The CDR3 reads CASSTATGGYEQYF. DNA for the CDR3: TGCGCCAGCAGCACGGCGACAGGGGGCTACGAGCAGTACTTC.

The sample holds a few counts of this clone. The chain uses TRBV4-1 and TRBJ2-1, with TRBD2 as a possible D gene (6 bases). Germline V gene data show CDR1 as MGHRA and CDR2 as YSYEKL. Trimming left V 1 base short and J 7 bases short, with 11 bases between. The CDR3 contains 14 residues. The CDR3 DNA sequence: TGCGCCAGCAGCCAAGGGAGGGATTTGAATGAGCAGTTCTTC. Its translation: CASSQGRDLNEQFF.

The chain employs TRBV30 and TRBJ1-1; unclear D gene. Germline lookup yields CDR1 GTSNPN and CDR2 SVGIG (reference sequence). V was cut by 2 bases and J by 5 bases, with 9 bases left in between. The CDR3 runs 12 residues. The CDR3 spells CAWSMTRTEAFF. The CDR3 region has the DNA TGTGCCTGGAGTATGACAAGGACTGAAGCTTTCTTT.

The chain recombines TRBV7-8 with TRBJ2-2, with D possibly TRBD1 on 6 matching bases. CDR3 length equals 16 residues. Germline loops: CDR1 SGHVS, CDR2 FQNEAQ. Deletions cut 1 base from V and 4 bases from J, with 13 bases between. The CDR3 sequence: CASSLGRQAFTGELFF. The CDR3, as DNA: TGTGCCAGCAGCTTAGGAAGACAGGCGTTCACCGGGGAGCTGTTTTTT.

The V and J genes are TRBV7-2 and TRBJ2-3; 13 bases are shared with TRBD2. The CDR3 totals 19 residues. J gave up 6 bases and V 5 bases, and 17 bases lay outside the gene matches. Germline-derived CDR1 and CDR2 are SGHTA and FQGNSA. The CDR3 sequence: CASSPKHRGLAGVGDTQYF. CDR3 nucleotides: TGTGCCAGCAGCCCGAAACACCGAGGACTAGCGGGAGTAGGGGATACGCAGTATTTT.

A single count supports this clone. This chain uses TRBV5-1 with TRBJ2-1, with 9 bases fitting TRBD2. Germline V CDR1 and CDR2: SGHRS, YFSETQ. V was pared by 0 bases and J by 7 bases, with 5 bases of the junction left unmatched. The CDR3 totals 15 residues. CDR3 protein: CASSLAGLASNEQFF. The CDR3 nucleotides read TGCGCCAGCAGCTTGGCCGGACTAGCGTCAAATGAGCAGTTCTTC. The complete variable domain, with remaining parts taken from reference TRBV5-1 and TRBJ2-1, reads KAGVTQTPRYLIKTRGQQVTLSCSPISGHRSVSWYQQTPGQGLQFLFEYFSETQRNKGNFPGRFSGRQFSNSRSEMNVSTLELGDSALYLCASSLAGLASNEQFFGPGTRLTVL.

For the CDR3, the DNA is TGCGCCAGCAGCCAAGCTTCGGATCCTCAGGACTATAACACTGAAGCTTTCTTT. This encodes CASSQASDPQDYNTEAFF. J is TRBJ1-1 and V is TRBV4-1; D unclear. V was pared by 1 base and J by 2 bases, with 20 bases between. The CDR3 is 18 amino acids. Germline V gene data show CDR1 as MGHRA and CDR2 as YSYEKL.

V is TRBV5-1 and J is TRBJ2-1; D ambiguous. There are 14 residues in the CDR3. Trimming took 4 bases from V and 3 from J, leaving 11 bases between them. The germline V gene has CDR1 SGHRS and CDR2 YFSETQ. For the CDR3, the DNA is TGCGCCAGCAGCGCAGTGGGCATCTACAATGAGCAGTTCTTC. This gives the protein CASSAVGIYNEQFF.

The V call is TRBV9, the J call TRBJ1-5; D call uncertain. CDR3 size: 14 residues. V shed 4 bases and J shed 6 bases, with 14 bases lying between them. Germline values: CDR1 SGDLS, CDR2 YYNGEE. The CDR3 bases are TGTGCCAGCAGCCCCGCGGGGTCGGGTCAGCCCCAGCATTTT. This translates into CASSPAGSGQPQHF.

V is TRBV27 and J is TRBJ1-5, with a tentative D call TRBD1 (5 bases). Trimming removed 3 bases at V and 1 base at J, with 10 bases between. Looked up from germline, CDR1 is MNHEY and CDR2 is SMNVEV (reference sequence). CDR3 length: 15 residues. The CDR3 spells CASSLQGGSNQPQHF. CDR3 sequence (DNA): TGTGCCAGCAGTTTGCAGGGTGGAAGCAATCAGCCCCAGCATTTT.

V gene TRBV7-6 combines with J gene TRBJ2-3; a possible D gene is TRBD1 (5 bases). CDR3 length: 14 amino acids. Germline V lookup: CDR1 SGHVS, CDR2 FNYEAQ. V dropped 7 bases and J dropped 6 bases, with 17 bases sitting between them. This CDR3 is CASTLGAATDTQYF. CDR3 nucleotide sequence: TGTGCCAGCACCCTAGGGGCAGCCACGGATACGCAGTATTTT.

V usage is TRBV7-6 and J usage is TRBJ1-1; possibly TRBD1 for D (5 bases). CDR3 length: 14 amino acids. Germline loops: CDR1 SGHVS, CDR2 FNYEAQ. V lost 5 bases, J lost 0 bases, and 10 bases lay in between. CDR3 DNA: TGTGCCAGCAGCCAAGACAGTCTGAACACTGAAGCTTTCTTT. This gives the protein CASSQDSLNTEAFF.

The chain is built from TRBV5-1 and TRBJ1-5; TRBD1 matches at 7 bases. V gave up 0 bases and J gave up 5 bases; unmatched junction bases: 5. CDR3 length: 15 amino acids. Germline-derived CDR1 and CDR2 are SGHRS and YFSETQ. CDR3 protein: CASSLGAGGDQPQHF. In DNA, the CDR3 is TGCGCCAGCAGCTTGGGGGCAGGGGGTGATCAGCCCCAGCATTTT.

This sequence joins TRBV11-2 and TRBJ2-1, with D possibly being TRBD2 (5 bases). The CDR3 runs 14 residues. The germline CDR1 and CDR2 sequences are SGHAT and FQNNGV. Trimming took off 5 bases at V and 1 base at J, with 9 bases between the two ends. CDR3 sequence (DNA): TGTGCCAGCAGCCCCCCGGGATCCTACAATGAGCAGTTCTTC. Translated, it gives CASSPPGSYNEQFF.

The chain uses TRBV5-6 and TRBJ1-1, with D unresolved. V was pared by 3 bases and J by 0 bases, with 6 bases between. The CDR3 spans 13 residues. CDR1 is SGHDT, CDR2 YYEEEE, per germline. In DNA form, the CDR3 reads TGTGCCAGCAGCTCTCCTTTGAACACTGAAGCTTTCTTT. This codes for CASSSPLNTEAFF. The whole variable domain, remainder taken from reference TRBV5-6 and TRBJ1-1, is DAGVTQSPTHLIKTRGQQVTLRCSPKSGHDTVSWYQQALGQGPQFIFQYYEEEERQRGNFPDRFSGHQFPNYSSELNVNALLLGDSALYLCASSSPLNTEAFFGQGTRLTVV.

The chain uses TRBV27 and TRBJ2-7, with D possibly matching TRBD2 (6 bases). V dropped 4 bases and J dropped 1 base, with 14 bases sitting between them. This CDR3 is 15 amino acids long. Germline V gene data show CDR1 as MNHEY and CDR2 as SMNVEV (reference sequence). The CDR3: CASSSPAGRSYEQYF. The CDR3 DNA follows: TGTGCCAGCAGTTCCCCAGCGGGTCGATCCTACGAGCAGTACTTC.

The CDR3 protein is CASHTSPGSTEAFF. In nucleotides, the CDR3 is TGTGCCAGCCACACCTCTCCGGGGTCCACTGAAGCTTTCTTT. The chain has TRBV27 and TRBJ1-1; D is uncertain. The CDR3 loop spans 14 amino acids. V was shortened by 8 bases and J by 4 bases, with 17 bases between the two germline ends. CDR1 and CDR2 (germline): MNHEY, SMNVEV (reference sequence).

The V gene is TRBV5-5, the J gene TRBJ1-5; the D gene is possibly TRBD1 (6 bases). Trimming took 3 bases from V and 6 from J, leaving 10 bases between them. CDR3 size: 13 residues. From germline, CDR1 is SGHKS and CDR2 YYEKEE (reference sequence). The CDR3 nucleotides are TGTGCCAGCAGCTATGACAGGTTTCAGCCCCAGCATTTT. Protein product: CASSYDRFQPQHF.

The rearrangement uses TRBV7-8 and TRBJ1-5; D is ambiguous. V was clipped by 4 bases and J by 7 bases, with 8 bases between them. CDR1 is SGHVS and CDR2 is FQNEAQ in the germline V gene. There are 12 residues in the CDR3. CDR3 sequence (DNA): TGTGCCAGCAGCTCCACTTTGCAGCCCCAGCATTTT. It specifies CASSSTLQPQHF.